This T cell receptor (beta chain) appears in the sequencing data of a study of identifying expanded T cells in peripheral blood. Germline lookup yields CDR1 SGDLS and CDR2 YYNGEE. V was pared by 4 bases and J by 5 bases, with 13 bases between. The length of the CDR3 is 14 residues. The method was immunoSEQ multiplex PCR; TCRdb's version includes in-frame clones alone and lacks a portion of them. The sample yields about 94,000 clones, approximately 85% seen once. V gene TRBV9 combines with J gene TRBJ2-1; no clear D. The receptor was isolated from a person aged 18-69 years in good health. Sequencing was done on a sample of blood. The CDR3 reads CASSPRTENNEQFF. CDR3 sequence (DNA): TGTGCCAGCAGCCCTCGGACCGAGAACAATGAGCAGTTCTTC.